Listed here is a single T cell receptor beta chain. This sample was taken from a study of blood T cell repertoires in COVID-19. Across the study: COVID-19 samples, acute and convalescent, were from the United States, Italy and Spain. T cells, B-cell-depleted T cells, or PBMCs provided the cDNA or gDNA that served as material.

Authors' data handling: Reference gene primer amplification gave nucleated cell count estimates. The assay was immunoSEQ multiplex PCR, and TCRdb's table has in-frame clones only and misses some. V and J calls and clone size are those listed in that table; D and trimming were worked out from the DNA. Found here are about 97,000 clones, over 75% of them singletons; the top ten hold around 10%. Trimming took 2 bases from V and 2 from J, leaving 13 bases between them. Germline loops: CDR1 KGHSH, CDR2 LQKENI. The CDR3 runs 16 residues. This receptor was identified in a woman under 40 with acute or convalescent COVID-19. What was sequenced was peripheral blood. The chain uses TRBV18 and TRBJ1-5; weak D call: TRBD1 (5 bases). The CDR3 DNA follows: TGTGCCAGCTCACCAATAGGGGAATCCGGCAATCAGCCCCAGCATTTT. This gives the protein CASSPIGESGNQPQHF.